The source of this T cell receptor (beta chain) is a study of blood T cell repertoires in COVID-19 (dated by TCRdb to the early 2020s). Looking at the study overall: Samples covering the acute and convalescent phases of COVID-19 were provided by collaborators in the United States, Italy and Spain. The prospective study material was composed of cDNA or gDNA derived from T cells, B-cell-depleted T cells, or PBMCs. The repertoires were released in a freely available public database intended as a resource for research on the immune response to SARS-CoV-2. The dataset comprised deeply sampled blood TCRbeta repertoires from subjects exposed to, actively infected with, or recovered from COVID-19. Samples were obtained from the ongoing ImmuneRACE study (first 160 participants) and from 1,254 subjects provided by 6 global collaborators. The sample metadata nearly always contained a de-identified subject ID, COVID-19 status, age in years and sex. Where HLA class I and class II types were available, the types were taken from metadata supplied by the sample provider, not from assay-based typing. The full study reports these points: The amount of clinical and demographic metadata varied by source and participant and was provided uncurated.

The immunoSEQ Assay, a bias-controlled multiplex PCR, was used to amplify TCRbeta CDR3 regions from genomic DNA. Turning to the authors' computational methods: The number of nucleated cells in each sample was estimated by amplification of reference gene primers within the assay. To quantify the absolute abundance of each unique TCRbeta CDR3 rearrangement, sequence reads were collapsed and filtered. For each sample, productive Simpson clonality was calculated by taking the square root of Simpson's diversity index across productive rearrangements. In TCRdb, the immuneACCESS table is reduced to in-frame sequences with V and J assigned. These tables do not hold every clone; where another copy was compared, an unresolved V gene accounts for under half, and the others remain unexplained. Clone size and V and J calls were adopted from that table, with D and trimming inferred from the DNA. In all, the sample holds around 480,000 clones, and around 87% of those were seen once. The ten most abundant clones make up about 0.65% of the sample.

Comments on this clone: Its cognate antigen has yet to be identified. Base quality data are lacking; no much larger clone is found one base away.

Participants in the prospective study were aged about 18 to 95 years, lived in 24 United States geographic areas, and enrolled through a virtual design. In the prospective study, participants were assigned to cohorts based on the clinical history participants reported in a screening survey and a study questionnaire. Recovered participants in ImmuneRACE Cohort 3 were defined by two consecutive negative NP/OP PCR tests, clearance by a healthcare professional, or resolution of symptoms. Mobile phlebotomists in the prospective study collected whole blood, serum and a nasopharyngeal or oropharyngeal swab from every participant. Additional blood draws and questionnaires over an approximately two-month period could optionally be provided by prospective study participants. Prospective study blood samples were shipped either frozen or at room temperature before DNA extraction. Relative to germline, V is 2 bases shorter and J is 8 bases shorter, with 12 bases between their ends. The CDR3, cysteine through phenylalanine, is 13 amino acids long. Only the CDR3 portion is preserved as DNA: 39 bases, with reading frame beginning at the first base. For CDR1 and CDR2, the germline V gene lists SNHLY and FYNNEI.

Specimen: PBMCs or T cells enriched from blood (not recorded which). The chain joins TRBV2 to TRBJ1-2, with no D gene named confidently. The origin of this receptor is a woman between 18 and 29 years old who had recovered from COVID-19. The DNA is TGTGCCAGCAGTGAATTCCGGGCGGGGGGCTACACCTTC. It codes for CASSEFRAGGYTF.